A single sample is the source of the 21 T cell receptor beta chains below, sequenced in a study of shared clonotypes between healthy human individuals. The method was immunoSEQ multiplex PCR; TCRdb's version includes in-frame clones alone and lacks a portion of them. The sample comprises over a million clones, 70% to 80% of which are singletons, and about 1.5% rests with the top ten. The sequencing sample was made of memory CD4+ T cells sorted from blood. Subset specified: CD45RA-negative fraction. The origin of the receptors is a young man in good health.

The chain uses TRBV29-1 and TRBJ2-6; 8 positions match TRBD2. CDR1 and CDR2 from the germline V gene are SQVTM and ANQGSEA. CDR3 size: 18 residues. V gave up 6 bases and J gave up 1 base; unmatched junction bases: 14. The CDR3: CSVWQAGREMSGANVLTF. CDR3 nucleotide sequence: TGCAGCGTCTGGCAGGCCGGGAGGGAAATGTCTGGGGCCAACGTCCTGACTTTC.

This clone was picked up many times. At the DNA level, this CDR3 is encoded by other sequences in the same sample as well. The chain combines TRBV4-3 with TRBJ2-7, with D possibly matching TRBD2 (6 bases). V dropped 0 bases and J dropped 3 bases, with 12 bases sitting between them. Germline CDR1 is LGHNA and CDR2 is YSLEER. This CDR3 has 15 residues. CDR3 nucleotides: TGCGCCAGCAGCCAAGATAGGGCGGGACTCTACGAGCAGTACTTC. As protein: CASSQDRAGLYEQYF.

The CDR3 coding sequence is TGTGCCAGCAGCTTAGGTGGACAGGGCGGTGAGACCCAGTACTTC. Its protein product is CASSLGGQGGETQYF. This chain connects TRBV7-9 to TRBJ2-5; 8 nucleotides match TRBD1. The CDR3 has 15 amino acids. The germline CDR1 and CDR2 sequences are SEHNR and FQNEAQ (reference sequence). Trimming at V came to 1 base and at J to 5 bases, leaving 6 bases not matched to a gene.

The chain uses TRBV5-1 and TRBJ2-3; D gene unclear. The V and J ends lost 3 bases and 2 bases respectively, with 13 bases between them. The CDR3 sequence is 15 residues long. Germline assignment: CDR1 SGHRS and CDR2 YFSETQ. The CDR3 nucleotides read TGCGCCAGCAGCTCCCTAGGATATAACACAGATACGCAGTATTTT. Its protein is CASSSLGYNTDTQYF. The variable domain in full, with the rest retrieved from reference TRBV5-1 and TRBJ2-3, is KAGVTQTPRYLIKTRGQQVTLSCSPISGHRSVSWYQQTPGQGLQFLFEYFSETQRNKGNFPGRFSGRQFSNSRSEMNVSTLELGDSALYLCASSSLGYNTDTQYFGPGTRLTVL.

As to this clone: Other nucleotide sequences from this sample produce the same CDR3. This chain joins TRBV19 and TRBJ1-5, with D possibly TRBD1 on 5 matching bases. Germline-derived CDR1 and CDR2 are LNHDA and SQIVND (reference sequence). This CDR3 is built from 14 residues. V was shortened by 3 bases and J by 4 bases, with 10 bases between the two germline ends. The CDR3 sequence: CASSMSGGNQPQHF. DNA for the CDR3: TGTGCCAGTAGTATGTCTGGGGGGAATCAGCCCCAGCATTTT.

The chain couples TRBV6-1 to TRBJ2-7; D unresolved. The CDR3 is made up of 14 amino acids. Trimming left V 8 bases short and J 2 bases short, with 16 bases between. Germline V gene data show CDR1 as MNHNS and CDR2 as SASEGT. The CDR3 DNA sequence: TGTGCCAGCCTAACAGTCATGGGTCCCTACGAGCAGTACTTC. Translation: CASLTVMGPYEQYF.

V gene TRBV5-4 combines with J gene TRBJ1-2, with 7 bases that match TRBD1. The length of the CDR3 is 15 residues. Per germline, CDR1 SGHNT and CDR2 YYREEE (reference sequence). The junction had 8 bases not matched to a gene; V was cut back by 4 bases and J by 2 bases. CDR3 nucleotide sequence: TGTGCCAGCAGCACCCAGGACAGGCCGAACTATGGCTACACCTTC. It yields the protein CASSTQDRPNYGYTF.

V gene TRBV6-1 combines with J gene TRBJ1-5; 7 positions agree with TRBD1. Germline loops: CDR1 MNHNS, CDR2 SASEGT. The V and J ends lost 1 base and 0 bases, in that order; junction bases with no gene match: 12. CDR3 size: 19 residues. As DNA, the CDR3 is TGTGCCAGCAGTGAAGGTCAAGGGGGCATCTTTTATAGCAATCAGCCCCAGCATTTT. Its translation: CASSEGQGGIFYSNQPQHF.

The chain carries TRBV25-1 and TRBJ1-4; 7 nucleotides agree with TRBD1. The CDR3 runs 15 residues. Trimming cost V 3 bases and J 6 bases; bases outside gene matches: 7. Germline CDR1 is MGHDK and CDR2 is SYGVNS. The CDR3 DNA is TGTGCCAGCAGTGAGATAGGGACAGCCGATGAAAAACTGTTTTTT. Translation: CASSEIGTADEKLFF.

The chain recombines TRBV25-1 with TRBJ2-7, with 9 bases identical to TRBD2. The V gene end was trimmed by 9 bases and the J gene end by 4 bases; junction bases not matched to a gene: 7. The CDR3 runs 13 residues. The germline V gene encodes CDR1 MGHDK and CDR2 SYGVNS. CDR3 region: CASAGGLGYEQYF. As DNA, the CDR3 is TGTGCCAGTGCGGGAGGGTTGGGGTACGAGCAGTACTTC.

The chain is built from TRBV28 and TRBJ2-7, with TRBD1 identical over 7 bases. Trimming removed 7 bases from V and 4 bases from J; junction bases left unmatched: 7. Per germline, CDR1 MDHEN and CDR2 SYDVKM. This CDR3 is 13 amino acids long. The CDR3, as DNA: TGTGCCAGCACCCCGACAGGGTGGTACGAGCAGTACTTC. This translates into CASTPTGWYEQYF. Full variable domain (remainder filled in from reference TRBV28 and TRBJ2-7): DVKVTQSSRYLVKRTGEKVFLECVQDMDHENMFWYRQDPGLGLRLIYFSYDVKMKEKGDIPEGYSVSREKKERFSLILESASTNQTSMYLCASTPTGWYEQYFGPGTRLTVT.

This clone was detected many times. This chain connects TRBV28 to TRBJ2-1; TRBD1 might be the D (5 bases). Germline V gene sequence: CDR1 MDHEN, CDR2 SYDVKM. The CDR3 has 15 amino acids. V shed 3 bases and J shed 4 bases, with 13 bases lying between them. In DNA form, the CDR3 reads TGTGCCAGCAGTTTCAGTAATTACAGGTACAATGAGCAGTTCTTC. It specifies CASSFSNYRYNEQFF.

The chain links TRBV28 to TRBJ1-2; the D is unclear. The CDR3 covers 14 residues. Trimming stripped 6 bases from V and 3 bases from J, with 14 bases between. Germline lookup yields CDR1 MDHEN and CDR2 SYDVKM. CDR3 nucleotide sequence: TGTGCCAGCAGAAACCAAGGCGGGTACTATGGCTACACCTTC. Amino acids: CASRNQGGYYGYTF.

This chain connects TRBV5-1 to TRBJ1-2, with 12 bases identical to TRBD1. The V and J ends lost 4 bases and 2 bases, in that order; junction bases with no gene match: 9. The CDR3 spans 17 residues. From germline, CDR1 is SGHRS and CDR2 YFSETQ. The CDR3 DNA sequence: TGCGCCAGCAGCCCGGGGACAGGGGGCATGGGAAACTATGGCTACACCTTC. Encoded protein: CASSPGTGGMGNYGYTF.

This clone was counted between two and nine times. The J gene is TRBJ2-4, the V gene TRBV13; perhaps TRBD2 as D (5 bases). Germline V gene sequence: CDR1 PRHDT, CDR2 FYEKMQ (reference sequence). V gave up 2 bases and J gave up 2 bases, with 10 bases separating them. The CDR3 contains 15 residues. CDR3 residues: CASSLRGNSKNIQYF. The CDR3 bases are TGTGCCAGCAGCTTACGAGGGAACTCCAAAAACATTCAGTACTTC. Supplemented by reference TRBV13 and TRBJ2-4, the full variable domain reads AAGVIQSPRHLIKEKRETATLKCYPIPRHDTVYWYQQGPGQDPQFLISFYEKMQSDKGSIPDRFSAQQFSDYHSELNMSSLELGDSALYFCASSLRGNSKNIQYFGAGTRLSVL.

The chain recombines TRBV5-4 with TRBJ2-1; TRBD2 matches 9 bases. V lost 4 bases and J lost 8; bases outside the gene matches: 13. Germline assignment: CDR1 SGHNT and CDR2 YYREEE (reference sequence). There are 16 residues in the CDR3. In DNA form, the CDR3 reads TGTGCCAGCAGCCGGGCCGTTGGCGGGGGGGCTGATGAGCAGTTCTTC. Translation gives CASSRAVGGGADEQFF.

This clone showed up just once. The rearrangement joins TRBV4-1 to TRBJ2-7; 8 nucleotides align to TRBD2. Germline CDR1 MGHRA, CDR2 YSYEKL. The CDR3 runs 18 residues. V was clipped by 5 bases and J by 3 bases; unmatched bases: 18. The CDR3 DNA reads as TGCGCCAGCAGCGCCGTCCGGGGGGGGCGGACAGCTATCTACGAGCAGTACTTC. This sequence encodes CASSAVRGGRTAIYEQYF.

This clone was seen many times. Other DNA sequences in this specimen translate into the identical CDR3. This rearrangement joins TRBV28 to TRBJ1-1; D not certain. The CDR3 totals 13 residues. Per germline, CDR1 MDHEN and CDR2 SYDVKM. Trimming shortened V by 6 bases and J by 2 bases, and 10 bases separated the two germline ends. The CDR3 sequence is CASSGDRNTEAFF. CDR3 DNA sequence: TGTGCCAGCAGCGGAGATCGAAACACTGAAGCTTTCTTT. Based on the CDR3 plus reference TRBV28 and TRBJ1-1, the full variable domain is DVKVTQSSRYLVKRTGEKVFLECVQDMDHENMFWYRQDPGLGLRLIYFSYDVKMKEKGDIPEGYSVSREKKERFSLILESASTNQTSMYLCASSGDRNTEAFFGQGTRLTVV.

CDR3 in amino acids: CASSLGLADRNEQFF. For the CDR3, the DNA is TGCGCCAGCAGCCTGGGCCTAGCGGACCGCAATGAGCAGTTCTTC. The chain recombines TRBV5-1 with TRBJ2-1; TRBD2 agrees at 7 bases. The CDR3 runs 15 residues. The junction had 10 bases not matched to a gene; V was cut back by 4 bases and J by 6 bases. Germline assignment: CDR1 SGHRS and CDR2 YFSETQ.

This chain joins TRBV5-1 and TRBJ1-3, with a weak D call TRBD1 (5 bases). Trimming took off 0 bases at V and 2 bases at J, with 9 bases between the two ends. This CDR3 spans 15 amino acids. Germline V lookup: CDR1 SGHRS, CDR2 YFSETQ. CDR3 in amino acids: CASSLDGRAGNTIYF. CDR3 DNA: TGCGCCAGCAGCTTGGACGGCAGGGCTGGAAACACCATATATTTT.

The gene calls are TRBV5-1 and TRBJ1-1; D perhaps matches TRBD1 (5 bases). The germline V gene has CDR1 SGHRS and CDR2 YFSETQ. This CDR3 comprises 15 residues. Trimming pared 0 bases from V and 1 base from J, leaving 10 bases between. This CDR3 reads CASSLAATANTEAFF. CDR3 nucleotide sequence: TGCGCCAGCAGCTTGGCAGCGACAGCGAACACTGAAGCTTTCTTT.